Below, 32 T cell receptor beta chains from the same sample are listed, as sequenced in a study of blood T cells in healthy people across ages. With a J-beta primer mix and a sample-barcoded 5' primer, a second PCR ran about 7 to 12 cycles. In TCRdb, the 5' RACE reads were re-called with MiXCR into one record per CDR3 protein. The sample holds about 2 million distinct CDR3 sequences, around 50% seen once. The sequenced sample consisted of blood. All receptors come from a woman aged 40 to 55 in good health.

This rearrangement joins TRBV27 to TRBJ2-7; no clear D gene. V shed 3 bases and J shed 6 bases, with 9 bases lying between them. CDR1 is MNHEY and CDR2 is SMNVEV in the germline V gene (reference sequence). The CDR3 consists of 12 residues. CDR3 sequence (DNA): TGTGCCAGCAGTTTCCCCGGGTGCGAGCAGTACTTC. Amino acid sequence: CASSFPGCEQYF.

The genes are TRBV21-1 and TRBJ2-5; the table's D call, TRBD2, was not checked against the DNA. TRBV21-1 is marked as a pseudogene. CDR3 size: 12 residues. The CDR3 DNA sequence: TGTGCCAGCAGCACCTCCGAAGAGACCCAGTACTTC. It specifies CASSTSEETQYF.

The chain combines TRBV4-3 with TRBJ2-1; D uncertain. V lost 0 bases to trimming and J lost 3 bases, with 9 bases between them. CDR3 length: 15 amino acids. CDR1 and CDR2 from the germline V gene are LGHNA and YSLEER. The chain's CDR3 is CASSQERTGYNEQFF. The CDR3 nucleotides read TGCGCCAGCAGCCAAGAAAGGACGGGCTACAATGAGCAGTTCTTC.

A few counts support this clonotype. This sequence joins TRBV20-1 and TRBJ2-5, with a possible D match to TRBD1 (6 bases). The CDR3 is 13 residues long. V was pared by 3 bases and J by 4 bases, with 12 bases between. Germline loops: CDR1 DFQATT, CDR2 SNEGSKA (reference sequence). CDR3 DNA: TGCAGTGCTAGCTTACAGGGTGTAGAGACCCAGTACTTC. Its translation: CSASLQGVETQYF.

This chain links TRBV6-6 with TRBJ2-1; TRBD2 might be the D (5 bases). The CDR3 consists of 16 residues. V was trimmed by 2 bases and J by 2 bases, leaving 13 bases between them. Germline CDR1 MNHNY, CDR2 SVGAGI (reference sequence). In DNA form, the CDR3 reads TGTGCCAGCAGTTACCGCAGTATCGGGACCTACAATGAGCAGTTCTTC. As protein: CASSYRSIGTYNEQFF.

This chain uses TRBV6-2 or TRBV6-3 with TRBJ1-6; TRBD1 matches at 7 bases. Germline CDR1 and CDR2: MNHEY and SVGEGT. The CDR3 length is 15 residues. V lost 7 bases, J lost 5 bases, and 8 bases stayed unmatched. CDR3 protein: CASIQTGRNNSPLHF. CDR3 DNA: TGTGCCAGCATTCAGACAGGGCGAAATAATTCACCCCTCCACTTT.

V usage is TRBV18 and J usage is TRBJ2-5; D is possibly TRBD2 (6 bases). Deletions cut 3 bases from V and 1 base from J, with 12 bases between. This CDR3 region has 15 residues. CDR1 and CDR2 from the germline V gene are KGHSH and LQKENI. The CDR3 region has the DNA TGTGCCAGCTCACCCAGGACTACATTCCAAGAGACCCAGTACTTC. Translating gives CASSPRTTFQETQYF.

This chain uses TRBV12-3 or TRBV12-4 with TRBJ2-1; D remains unclear. V lost 6 bases, J lost 8 bases, and 20 bases lay in between. The CDR3 sequence is 15 residues long. This CDR3 reads CASSPPMAVKYEQFF. The DNA for the CDR3 is TGTGCCAGCAGCCCACCTATGGCCGTCAAGTATGAGCAGTTCTTC.

This clonotype has a handful of counts. The chain combines TRBV6-1 with TRBJ2-7; 7 bases align to TRBD1. The CDR3 is 17 amino acids. CDR1 is MNHNS, CDR2 SASEGT, per germline. V shed 6 bases, J shed 2 bases, and the junction held 16 bases outside the gene matches. CDR3 DNA sequence: TGTGCCAGCAGGAGCTCGGGACAGAGACCTCGACCCTACGAGCAGTACTTC. Protein: CASRSSGQRPRPYEQYF.

The CDR3 here is CASSIGGDLHGYTF. In DNA, the CDR3 is TGTGCCAGTAGTATCGGCGGGGATCTGCATGGCTACACCTTC. The V gene is TRBV19, the J gene TRBJ1-2; D unresolved. CDR3 length equals 14 residues. CDR1 and CDR2 (germline): LNHDA, SQIVND (reference sequence). Between the trimmed V and J ends, which lost 3 bases and 6 bases, there was a span of 14 bases. The full variable domain, in which reference TRBV19 and TRBJ1-2 provide the parts outside the CDR3, is DGGITQSPKYLFRKEGQNVTLSCEQNLNHDAMYWYRQDPGQGLRLIYYSQIVNDFQKGDIAEGYSVSREKKESFPLTVTSAQKNPTAFYLCASSIGGDLHGYTFGSGTRLTVV.

Only a few counts were recorded for this clonotype. The genes are TRBV20-1 and TRBJ2-4; D gene ambiguous. This CDR3 spans 13 amino acids. Germline CDR1 is DFQATT and CDR2 is SNEGSKA (reference sequence). The V end lost 5 bases, the J end lost 0 bases, and 8 bases lay between the germline ends. The CDR3 spells CSAFQAAKNIQYF. The CDR3 nucleotides read TGCAGTGCTTTCCAGGCAGCCAAAAACATTCAGTACTTC.

This clonotype has just a few counts. This chain connects TRBV6-2 or TRBV6-3 to TRBJ2-1; possibly TRBD2 for D (7 bases). The CDR3 length is 15 residues. V was pared by 2 bases and J by 7 bases, with 15 bases between. CDR1 is MNHEY, CDR2 SVGEGT, per germline. The CDR3 DNA reads as TGTGCCAGCAGTTACCGGGGGGCGGTTGAAAATGAGCAGTTCTTC. It translates to CASSYRGAVENEQFF.

The rearrangement links TRBV10-3 to TRBJ2-1; D is ambiguous. The CDR3 covers 11 residues. Trimming removed 6 bases at V and 5 bases at J, with 5 bases between. Per germline, CDR1 ENHRY and CDR2 SYGVKD. As DNA, the CDR3 is TGTGCCATCAGCCCGAACAATGAGCAGTTCTTC. Amino acids: CAISPNNEQFF.

The V gene is TRBV7-3, the J gene TRBJ2-1; TRBD1 aligns across 8 bases. Looked up from germline, CDR1 is SGHTA and CDR2 is FQGTGA. V shed 4 bases, J shed 1 base, and the junction held 3 bases outside the gene matches. This CDR3 comprises 15 residues. The chain's CDR3 is CASSWGQVSYNEQFF. The CDR3 coding sequence is TGTGCCAGCAGCTGGGGACAGGTTTCCTACAATGAGCAGTTCTTC.

The chain links TRBV6-2 or TRBV6-3 to TRBJ2-1, with 8 bases identical to TRBD2. Germline loops: CDR1 MNHEY, CDR2 SVGEGT. This CDR3 comprises 18 residues. J was trimmed by 0 bases and V by 2 bases; bases with no gene match: 9. The CDR3 nucleotides are TGTGCCAGCAGTTACCAACGGGGGGGCCAATTCTCCTACAATGAGCAGTTCTTC. Encoded protein: CASSYQRGGQFSYNEQFF.

The rearrangement joins TRBV6-1 to TRBJ1-2; D is perhaps TRBD1 (6 bases). V dropped 4 bases and J dropped 4 bases, with 13 bases sitting between them. This CDR3 has 14 residues. Looked up from germline, CDR1 is MNHNS and CDR2 is SASEGT. The CDR3 DNA sequence: TGTGCCAGCAGTGCCGACAGGTTCGGCTATGGCTACACCTTC. Its translation: CASSADRFGYGYTF.

The CDR3, as DNA: TGTGCCAGCAGTGGGGGGGACAGCCAAACAGATACGCAGTATTTT. It specifies CASSGGDSQTDTQYF. The rearrangement uses TRBV27 and TRBJ2-3; TRBD1 or TRBD2 may be the D gene (7 bases each). The CDR3 is 15 amino acids. The V end lost 5 bases, the J end lost 3 bases, and 15 bases lay between the germline ends. Per germline, CDR1 MNHEY and CDR2 SMNVEV (reference sequence).

This chain joins TRBV5-8 and TRBJ2-3; D uncertain. Germline V gives CDR1 SGHTS, CDR2 YDEGEE. This CDR3 region has 16 residues. Trimming took 1 base from V and 0 from J, leaving 12 bases between them. The CDR3 region has the DNA TGTGCCAGCAGCTTGACGCGTACCTCTAGCACAGATACGCAGTATTTT. Encoded protein: CASSLTRTSSTDTQYF.

A few counts support this clonotype. The chain links TRBV25-1 to TRBJ2-3, with D perhaps given as TRBD1 or TRBD2 (6 bases each). From germline, CDR1 is MGHDK and CDR2 SYGVNS. With 5 bases removed from V and 9 bases from J, the gap between germline ends came to 18 bases. This CDR3 has 14 amino acids. In nucleotides, the CDR3 is TGTGCCAGCAGTACCGGAGGGGGTTTGGGGACGCAGTATTTT. This translates into CASSTGGGLGTQYF. Full variable domain (missing parts from reference TRBV25-1 and TRBJ2-3): EADIYQTPRYLVIGTGKKITLECSQTMGHDKMYWYQQDPGMELHLIHYSYGVNSTEKGDLSSESTVSRIRTEHFPLTLESARPSHTSQYLCASSTGGGLGTQYFGPGTRLTVL.

The chain joins TRBV12-3 or TRBV12-4 to TRBJ1-2, with D uncertain. The V end lost 3 bases, the J end lost 7 bases, and 9 bases lay between the germline ends. The CDR3 runs 12 residues. The CDR3, as DNA: TGTGCCAGCAGTTTGGGAAGGTCTGGCTACACCTTC. This gives the protein CASSLGRSGYTF.

This chain links TRBV4-1 with TRBJ2-7, with a weak D call TRBD1 (5 bases). In germline, CDR1 is MGHRA, CDR2 YSYEKL. Trimming shortened V by 0 bases and J by 2 bases, and 17 bases separated the two germline ends. This CDR3 is 17 amino acids long. CDR3 residues: CASSQEPPRTLTYEQYF. CDR3 bases: TGCGCCAGCAGCCAAGAACCGCCTAGGACACTGACCTACGAGCAGTACTTC.

V and J are TRBV7-2 and TRBJ2-3, with D perhaps TRBD1 (6 bases). Germline assignment: CDR1 SGHTA and CDR2 FQGNSA. CDR3 length equals 14 residues. The V end lost 3 bases, the J end lost 9 bases, and 16 bases lay between the germline ends. This CDR3 is CASSLDRSQITQYF. The CDR3 DNA reads as TGTGCCAGCAGCTTGGACAGATCACAGATAACGCAGTATTTT.

V usage is TRBV6-5 and J usage is TRBJ1-6; the match to TRBD1 covers 7 bases. Germline V lookup: CDR1 MNHEY, CDR2 SVGAGI. Unmatched junction bases numbered 1, after V lost 0 bases and J lost 8 bases. The CDR3 extends over 14 amino acids. The CDR3 sequence: CASSYSGQHSPLHF. CDR3 coding DNA: TGTGCCAGCAGTTACTCGGGACAGCATTCACCCCTCCACTTT.

The CDR3 nucleotides are TGCAGTGCGGACCCGGGGGGGCTGGGAAATGAGCAGTTCTTC. It translates to CSADPGGLGNEQFF. The chain employs TRBV20-1 and TRBJ2-1; 8 bases are a match to TRBD2. Germline V gives CDR1 DFQATT, CDR2 SNEGSKA (reference sequence). The trim removed 6 bases at V and 7 bases at J, leaving 11 bases unmatched. The CDR3 sequence is 14 residues long.

The V call is TRBV20-1, the J call TRBJ2-3, with a tentative D call TRBD2 (6 bases). The CDR3 contains 16 residues. Trimming pared 2 bases from V and 0 bases from J, leaving 15 bases between. CDR1 and CDR2 (germline): DFQATT, SNEGSKA (reference sequence). The CDR3 sequence is CSARSLAKPSTDTQYF. The CDR3 nucleotides are TGCAGTGCTAGAAGTCTAGCGAAGCCTAGCACAGATACGCAGTATTTT.

The V and J genes are TRBV20-1 and TRBJ2-3; 9 positions match TRBD2. The CDR3 runs 16 residues. CDR1 DFQATT and CDR2 SNEGSKA come from the germline V gene (reference sequence). The junction had 5 bases not matched to a gene; V was cut back by 0 bases and J by 1 base. The CDR3 sequence: CSARDLLAGRTDTQYF. The CDR3 DNA reads TGCAGTGCTAGAGATCTACTAGCGGGCCGCACAGATACGCAGTATTTT.

This clonotype was counted only a few times. CDR3 bases: TGTGCCAGCGGCCGACAGGAGAGCTCCTACGAGCAGTACTTC. Protein: CASGRQESSYEQYF. The chain couples TRBV6-5 to TRBJ2-7; D may be TRBD1 (6 bases). The germline V gene has CDR1 MNHEY and CDR2 SVGAGI. Trimming removed 8 bases at V and 0 bases at J, with 14 bases between. This CDR3 has 14 amino acids.

V and J are TRBV12-3 or TRBV12-4 and TRBJ1-2; the match to TRBD1 covers 7 bases. This CDR3 is built from 15 residues. Trimming removed 6 bases from V and 4 bases from J; junction bases left unmatched: 11. This CDR3 reads CASSEVNRDSYGYTF. The CDR3 DNA sequence: TGTGCCAGCAGCGAGGTCAACCGGGACAGCTATGGCTACACCTTC.

This clonotype was detected ten times or more. This chain connects TRBV3-1 to TRBJ1-2; D perhaps matches TRBD1 (5 bases). The CDR3 contains 13 residues. The germline V gene encodes CDR1 LGHDT and CDR2 YNNKEL (reference sequence). The germline V and J ends were trimmed by 0 bases and 7 bases, with 9 bases remaining between them. CDR3 nucleotide sequence: TGTGCCAGCAGCCAAGATGGCGGGGGTGGCTACACCTTC. Its translation: CASSQDGGGGYTF.

The J gene is TRBJ2-3, the V gene TRBV9, with D tentatively TRBD2 (6 bases). The CDR3 consists of 14 residues. Deletions cut 3 bases from V and 5 bases from J, with 13 bases between. Looked up from germline, CDR1 is SGDLS and CDR2 is YYNGEE. In nucleotides, the CDR3 is TGTGCCAGCAGCGCCCGACTAGTGCAAGATACGCAGTATTTT. This translates into CASSARLVQDTQYF.

The chain links TRBV4-3 to TRBJ1-2; D not resolved. Germline V gene sequence: CDR1 LGHNA, CDR2 YSLEER. V was clipped by 0 bases and J by 7 bases, with 15 bases between them. The CDR3 runs to 15 residues. The CDR3 is CASSQEFRALIGYTF. Written as DNA, the CDR3 is TGCGCCAGCAGCCAAGAGTTCCGGGCCTTGATTGGCTACACCTTC.

This clonotype was counted a few times. This chain joins TRBV6-5 and TRBJ1-2, with 12 bases lining up with TRBD1. The CDR3 runs 18 residues. Trimming at V came to 3 bases and at J to 6 bases, leaving 14 bases not matched to a gene. CDR1 and CDR2 (germline): MNHEY, SVGAGI. CDR3 sequence: CASSYFGDRGRLGNGYTF. CDR3 nucleotides: TGTGCCAGCAGTTATTTCGGGGACAGGGGGCGACTAGGAAATGGCTACACCTTC.